This is a list of T cell receptor beta chains from one sample in a study of human T cells and chemical hapten exposure. TCRdb independently ran MiXCR on the 5' RACE reads; one entry per CDR3 protein. The sample includes 100,000 to 120,000 distinct CDR3 sequences, roughly 18% seen only once; the top ten take around 2.8%. Receptor source: a human donor in good health. The CDR3 runs from the conserved cysteine through the conserved F or W. The D gene is left open where the match is weak. Clone size is given for some rows only: seen once, a few or many times, or a class if the clone is expanded.

TRBJ2-1,TRBD2,TRBV10-3,.,CAIRTPSGGGNEQFF,TGTGCCATCAGAACCCCGAGTGGCGGGGGCAATGAGCAGTTCTTC
TRBJ1-5,.,TRBV7-2,.,CASSGLRGQPQHF,TGTGCCAGCAGCGGGTTGCGGGGTCAGCCCCAGCATTTT
TRBJ1-1,TRBD1,TRBV6-5,.,CASSYETGSGGTEAFF,TGTGCCAGCAGTTATGAGACAGGGAGTGGGGGCACTGAAGCTTTCTTT
TRBJ1-5,.,TRBV28,.,CASSFYRMDRNQPQHF,TGTGCCAGCAGTTTCTACCGGATGGACAGAAATCAGCCCCAGCATTTT
TRBJ2-3,.,TRBV7-9,many,CASSLGGPDTQYF,TGTGCCAGCAGCTTAGGAGGGCCAGATACGCAGTATTTT
TRBJ2-5,.,TRBV29-1,.,CSVGETQYF,TGCAGCGTTGGAGAGACCCAGTACTTC
TRBJ2-1,.,TRBV11-2,few,CASSADRLYNEQFF,TGTGCCAGCAGCGCTGACAGGCTCTACAATGAGCAGTTCTTC
TRBJ1-6,TRBD1,TRBV3-1,.,CASSRGQSNNSPLHF,TGTGCCAGCAGCCGGGGACAGTCTAATAATTCACCCCTCCACTTT
TRBJ1-2,TRBD1,TRBV18,few,CASSPGQLLNYGYTF,TGTGCCAGCTCACCGGGACAGTTACTTAACTATGGCTACACCTTC
TRBJ1-5,.,TRBV12-3/TRBV12-4,few,CASSLGEQGGQPQHF,TGTGCCAGCAGTTTGGGAGAACAGGGAGGCCAGCCCCAGCATTTT
TRBJ1-1,.,TRBV18,.,CASSPGRNTEAFF,TGTGCCAGCTCACCGGGACGGAACACTGAAGCTTTCTTT
TRBJ2-7,TRBD1,TRBV4-1,once,CASSHSVVGQKYEQYF,TGCGCCAGCAGCCATTCAGTCGTGGGACAGAAGTACGAGCAGTACTTC
TRBJ1-5,TRBD1,TRBV24-1,.,CATSDFRQGARCNQPQHF,TGTGCCACCAGTGATTTCAGACAGGGGGCGCGTTGCAATCAGCCCCAGCATTTT
TRBJ2-3,TRBD1,TRBV12-3/TRBV12-4,few,CASSLGTGSDTQYF,TGTGCCAGCAGTTTGGGGACAGGGTCAGATACGCAGTATTTT
TRBJ1-1,.,TRBV29-1,few,CSVKVGLNGGGTEAFF,TGCAGCGTTAAGGTGGGACTCAACGGGGGTGGCACTGAAGCTTTCTTT
TRBJ2-2,.,TRBV7-9,few,CASSYLWSDTGELFF,TGTGCCAGCAGCTACCTATGGAGTGACACCGGGGAGCTGTTTTTT
TRBJ2-1,TRBD2,TRBV4-2,.,CASSQFSAGASYNEQFF,TGTGCCAGCAGCCAGTTTTCAGCGGGAGCGAGCTACAATGAGCAGTTCTTC
TRBJ2-1,TRBD2,TRBV27,.,CASGAGWGAGGGDEQFF,TGTGCCAGCGGCGCGGGCTGGGGAGCGGGAGGAGGGGATGAGCAGTTCTTC
TRBJ2-7,TRBD2,TRBV20-1,.,CSARDITGEGDEQYF,TGCAGTGCTAGAGATATCACGGGGGAGGGAGACGAGCAGTACTTC
TRBJ2-7,TRBD1,TRBV7-9,.,CASSFPRQGAVEQYF,TGTGCCAGCAGCTTTCCTCGACAGGGGGCTGTCGAGCAGTACTTC
TRBJ2-3,.,TRBV28,.,CASSFRGSTDTQYF,TGTGCCAGCAGTTTTCGGGGAAGCACAGATACGCAGTATTTT
TRBJ2-2,.,TRBV13,.,CASRLPQDGEIGELFF,TGTGCCAGCAGACTACCCCAGGATGGGGAAATCGGGGAGCTGTTTTTT
TRBJ2-7,TRBD2,TRBV28,.,CASSSPPSGGDYEQYF,TGTGCCAGCAGTTCCCCCCCTAGCGGGGGAGACTACGAGCAGTACTTC
TRBJ2-1,TRBD2,TRBV5-4,.,CASSLGLAGVDEQFF,TGTGCCAGCAGCTTGGGACTAGCGGGAGTCGATGAGCAGTTCTTC
TRBJ2-3,.,TRBV4-1,once,CASSQYRETPTDTQYF,TGCGCCAGCAGCCAATATCGGGAGACGCCCACAGATACGCAGTATTTT
TRBJ1-2,.,TRBV15,few,CATRPLDSGTGYTF,TGTGCCACCAGACCCCTAGACAGCGGAACTGGCTACACCTTC